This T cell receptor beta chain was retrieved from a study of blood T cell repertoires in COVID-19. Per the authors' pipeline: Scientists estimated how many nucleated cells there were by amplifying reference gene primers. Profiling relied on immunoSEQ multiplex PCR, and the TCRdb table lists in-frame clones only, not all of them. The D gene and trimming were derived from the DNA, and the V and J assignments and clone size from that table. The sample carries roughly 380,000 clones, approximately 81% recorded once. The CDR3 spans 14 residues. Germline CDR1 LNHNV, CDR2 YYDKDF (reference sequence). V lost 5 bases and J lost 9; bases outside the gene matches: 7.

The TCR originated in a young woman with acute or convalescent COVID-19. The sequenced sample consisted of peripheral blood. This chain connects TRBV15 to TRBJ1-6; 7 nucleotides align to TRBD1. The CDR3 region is CATSGRTGGSPLHF. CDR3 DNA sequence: TGTGCCACCAGCGGAAGGACAGGTGGTTCACCCCTCCACTTT. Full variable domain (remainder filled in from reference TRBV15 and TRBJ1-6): DAMVIQNPRYQVTQFGKPVTLSCSQTLNHNVMYWYQQKSSQAPKLLFHYYDKDFNNEADTPDNFQSRRPNTSFCFLDIRSPGLGDTAMYLCATSGRTGGSPLHFGNGTRLTVT.